Sequencing of this T cell receptor beta chain was carried out in a study of shared clonotypes between healthy human individuals (dated by TCRdb to 2020 to 2022). Broadly, across the study: A couple of women and a few men aged 18 to 49 years were included in the cohort. For each donor, three plates each were used for CD4 naive and CD4 memory, two plates were used for CD8 naive, and one plate was used for CD8 memory. To estimate repertoire size and how much clonotype sharing occurs between individuals, the study deeply sequenced the blood TCR repertoires of five healthy adults. To increase sequencing depth and limit assay-specific biases, TCR repertoire library preparation and sequencing were carried out by different laboratories using diverse techniques. Each donor's leukapheresis produced roughly between about 0.8 and 8.9 billion PBMCs. The investigation overall reported the following: When several donors were compared, the shared fraction of clonotypes was around 5.1% for naive CD4, around 3.6% for naive CD8, 2% to 2.5% for memory CD4, and 0.35% to 0.4% for memory CD8. Rarefaction of sorted-subset datasets indicated incomplete sequencing despite the large sequencing depth. Estimated clonotype richness was generally larger for naive than for memory subsets. Sampling was restricted to blood, and TCR repertoires in tissue are likely to differ from TCR repertoires in blood. Pairwise subsampling led to the expectation that sequencing depth would affect the degree of clonotype sharing among donors. Higher generation probabilities were observed for clonotypes shared by all four sorted-subset donors than for non-shared clonotypes. The small number of donors limited the genetic and exposure-history diversity represented.

Using the deep immunoSEQ assay, multiplex PCR amplified TCR CDR3 regions from genomic DNA. Extracted genomic DNA from each cell subset was spread evenly across all wells of several immunoSEQ 96-well plates, with each plate serving as a replicate. For sorted subsets, each replicate PCR was loaded with about 0.2 ug genomic DNA, equivalent to 30,000 or so T cell genomes. Purified libraries were quantified with a Qubit 3.0 fluorometer, sized on a Bioanalyzer 2100, and re-quantified with the KAPA Library Quantification kit. Each immunoSEQ 96-well plate was sequenced on its own single-read 150-cycle Illumina NextSeq 550 flow cell. Per the authors' processing: Because the immunoSEQ output included only junctional sequences and no quality scores, the filtering could not be the same as the filtering used for full-length reads. Sequences were annotated with PyIR, a Python wrapper for IgBLAST v1.9, and V/J genes and CDR3 were assigned using IMGT germline references. Reads were filtered out if the reads had weak V/J assignments (E-value above 1e-6), no CDR3, stop codons, out-of-frame junctions, or ambiguous translated residues. V3J clonotypes were defined as sequences sharing the same inferred V gene, J gene, and CDR3 amino acid sequence. Percentage overlap between repertoires was calculated by dividing the number of shared unique clonotypes by the size of the smaller repertoire. Repertoire richness was assessed with RTK rarefaction, the Chao1 estimator, and Recon v2.1 estimates of unobserved clonotypes. OLGA was used to compute generation probabilities for all TCRbeta clonotypes that the gDNA method yielded from a few donors. TCRdb retrieved this table from immuneACCESS and kept in-frame rearrangements only. Not all clones are present; in checked studies, unresolved V genes account for under half, and no reason is known for the remainder. V, J and clone size are taken as reported in that table, and D and trimming were inferred from the DNA itself. This sample gives approximately 1,500,000 clones in total; about 96% of them show up just once. About 1.2% of the sample lies in the top ten.

The donors were healthy, HIV-negative adults who had no recently reported acute infections or vaccinations. Every donor was a Caucasian adult living in Nashville, Tennessee, USA. Magnetic negative selection was used to enrich CD4+ T cells, after which naive cells were positively selected on CD45RA and the negative fraction became the memory subset. Blood was collected by leukapheresis, and PBMCs were isolated by Ficoll-Histopaque density gradient centrifugation and then cryopreserved in liquid nitrogen vapor phase. Purity and quantity of every magnetically sorted T cell population were checked by analytical flow cytometry. From each sorted fraction, genomic DNA was isolated and quantified by UV absorbance on a Nanodrop 2000c. The CDR3, from cysteine to phenylalanine, totals 15 residues. Only the CDR3 region is kept as DNA, spanning 45 bases read in frame from base 1. Ends trimmed: V by 3 bases, J by 8 bases; bases unmatched to a gene: 10. CDR1 is given as SGHNT and CDR2 as YYREEE, both from the germline V gene (reference sequence).

Remarks on this clone: No antigen is known for it. No base quality values were provided; no much bigger clone lies one nucleotide off.

Recombination joined TRBV5-4 with TRBJ2-1; 8 bases in the middle match TRBD2. The clonotype comes from a man aged 30 to 39 in good health. The sample comprised naive CD4+ T cells sorted from blood. The sample's cell subset or site label, decoded: CD45RA+ positively selected. DNA sequence: TGTGCCAGCAGCTACCCGGGACTAGTAGGTCATGAGCAGTTCTTC. Its product reads: CASSYPGLVGHEQFF.